Shown below are 28 T cell receptor beta chains from a single sample sequenced in a study of cytomegalovirus exposure and HLA in healthy donors. The PCR ran on 60 Vbeta and 13 Jbeta primers. Data came from immunoSEQ multiplex PCR; TCRdb stores just in-frame clones and leaves some out. The sample includes hundreds of thousands of clones, around nine tenths seen only once; the top ten take less than 2.5%. The specimen was PBMCs. The receptors come from a woman between 18 and 29 years old in good health and CMV-seronegative.

The J gene is TRBJ1-2, the V gene TRBV6-5, with TRBD1 matching 9 bases. The trim removed 2 bases at V and 7 bases at J, leaving 8 bases unmatched. The germline CDR1 and CDR2 sequences are MNHEY and SVGAGI. The CDR3 is 15 residues long. CDR3 DNA: TGTGCCAGCAGTTACCGGGACAGGGTATCTCCTGGCTACACCTTC. This translates into CASSYRDRVSPGYTF.

This clone occurred once. The chain carries TRBV2 and TRBJ2-5, with TRBD1 matching 8 bases. The CDR3 runs to 15 residues. With 5 bases clipped from V and 4 bases from J, the junction kept 9 bases outside the gene matches. Germline V lookup: CDR1 SNHLY, CDR2 FYNNEI. CDR3 amino acids: CASSPNADRGETQYF. The CDR3 region has the DNA TGTGCCAGCAGTCCTAACGCTGACAGGGGAGAGACCCAGTACTTC.

This clone was recorded only once. The DNA of the CDR3 is TGCGCCAGCAGCTTGAACAGGGGGCATAGTAATGGCTACACCTTC. Its translation is CASSLNRGHSNGYTF. The chain is built from TRBV5-1 and TRBJ1-2, with TRBD1 matching over 9 bases. The CDR3 is 15 amino acids. Germline V lookup: CDR1 SGHRS, CDR2 YFSETQ. With V trimmed by 1 base and J by 6 bases, 7 bases remained unmatched.

The V call is TRBV28, the J call TRBJ1-1; possibly TRBD1 for D (5 bases). The CDR3 is made up of 12 amino acids. V was cut by 5 bases and J by 8 bases, with 12 bases left in between. The V gene's germline CDR1 is MDHEN and CDR2 SYDVKM. The CDR3, as DNA: TGTGCCAGCAGTATTCTGACAGCGGAAGCTTTCTTT. It translates to CASSILTAEAFF.

CDR3 in DNA: TGTGCCAGCAGCGCAGACAGCTCTGGAAACACCATATATTTT. Amino acid sequence: CASSADSSGNTIYF. This chain uses TRBV9 with TRBJ1-3, with D maybe TRBD1 (5 bases). V lost 3 bases and J 0 bases, leaving 7 bases between the germline ends. CDR1 is SGDLS and CDR2 is YYNGEE in the germline V gene. This CDR3 contains 14 residues.

This clone appeared a single time. V and J are TRBV7-3 and TRBJ1-1; 9 bases align to TRBD1. V lost 2 bases, J lost 0 bases, and 1 base stayed unmatched. This CDR3 is built from 15 residues. CDR1 and CDR2 from the germline V gene are SGHTA and FQGTGA. The CDR3 nucleotides read TGTGCCAGCAGCTTAGGACAGGGGATGAACACTGAAGCTTTCTTT. Amino acid sequence: CASSLGQGMNTEAFF.

This chain connects TRBV19 to TRBJ2-7; maybe TRBD1 (6 bases). Germline V CDR1 and CDR2: LNHDA, SQIVND (reference sequence). The CDR3 is 14 residues long. Trimming shortened V by 6 bases and J by 5 bases, and 17 bases separated the two germline ends. The DNA for the CDR3 is TGTGCCAGTAGCTTGCAGGGGCTTCTGAACGAGCAGTACTTC. Amino acid sequence: CASSLQGLLNEQYF. Drawing the rest from reference TRBV19 and TRBJ2-7, the complete variable domain is DGGITQSPKYLFRKEGQNVTLSCEQNLNHDAMYWYRQDPGQGLRLIYYSQIVNDFQKGDIAEGYSVSREKKESFPLTVTSAQKNPTAFYLCASSLQGLLNEQYFGPGTRLTVT.

The chain is built from TRBV11-1 and TRBJ1-1; the D gene is possibly TRBD1 (6 bases). This CDR3 is 17 amino acids long. Per germline, CDR1 SGHAT and CDR2 FQDESV (reference sequence). V was cut by 5 bases and J by 1 base, with 20 bases left in between. The CDR3 region is CASSPRRRRGGNTEAFF. The CDR3 DNA reads TGTGCCAGCAGCCCGAGACGTAGGAGAGGGGGGAACACTGAAGCTTTCTTT.

The genes are TRBV9 and TRBJ1-4; no reliable D call. Trimming cost V 0 bases and J 0 bases, with 6 bases left between them. The germline CDR1 and CDR2 sequences are SGDLS and YYNGEE. This CDR3 region has 15 residues. In DNA form, the CDR3 reads TGTGCCAGCAGCGTAGCTAGTGCAACTAATGAAAAACTGTTTTTT. This sequence encodes CASSVASATNEKLFF.

CDR3 nucleotide sequence: TGTGCCAGCAGCCCCCGCCAAGTTGATAGCAATGAGCAGTTCTTC. Protein: CASSPRQVDSNEQFF. The chain uses TRBV13 and TRBJ2-1; D is unresolved. The CDR3 runs to 15 residues. Trimming cost V 5 bases and J 6 bases, with 17 bases left between them. Germline assignment: CDR1 PRHDT and CDR2 FYEKMQ (reference sequence).

The sample holds one count of this clone. The V gene is TRBV10-1, the J gene TRBJ2-7, with a possible D match to TRBD1 (5 bases). The J call may be faulty, since TRBJ2-4 better matches the DNA end. Germline V lookup: CDR1 WNHNN, CDR2 SYGVQD (reference sequence). This CDR3 spans 15 amino acids. CDR3 nucleotides: TGCGCCAGCAGTGCCCCAGGGCGTGGACGTTCCATTCAGTACTTC. Translating gives CASSAPGRGRSIQYF.

The CDR3 region has the DNA TGCGCCAGCAGCCAACGGGACAGGGACACCGGGGAGCTGTTTTTT. It yields the protein CASSQRDRDTGELFF. J is TRBJ2-2 and V is TRBV4-1; 9 nucleotides match TRBD1. The CDR3 has 15 residues. With 2 bases clipped from V and 3 bases from J, the junction kept 1 base outside the gene matches. CDR1 is MGHRA and CDR2 is YSYEKL in the germline V gene.

The rearrangement joins TRBV5-5 to TRBJ1-4; unclear D gene. This CDR3 spans 15 amino acids. Germline V CDR1 and CDR2: SGHKS, YYEKEE (reference sequence). V was pared by 1 base and J by 8 bases, with 15 bases between. CDR3 DNA: TGTGCCAGCAGCTTGTTACCGGAGATGGCGGAAAAACTGTTTTTT. Amino acid sequence: CASSLLPEMAEKLFF.

In its sample, this clone was seen once. This chain joins TRBV9 and TRBJ1-1, with 7 bases matching TRBD1. V shed 1 base, J shed 0 bases, and the junction held 3 bases outside the gene matches. There are 15 residues in the CDR3. Germline V gene data show CDR1 as SGDLS and CDR2 as YYNGEE. For the CDR3, the DNA is TGTGCCAGCAGCGTAACAGGGGCCCTGAACACTGAAGCTTTCTTT. Translated, it gives CASSVTGALNTEAFF.

This sequence joins TRBV5-1 and TRBJ2-1, with a tentative D call TRBD2 (6 bases). The V and J ends lost 0 bases and 0 bases respectively, with 13 bases between them. The CDR3 extends over 17 amino acids. Germline loops: CDR1 SGHRS, CDR2 YFSETQ. The chain's CDR3 is CASSLGGGDVSYNEQFF. CDR3 sequence (DNA): TGCGCCAGCAGCTTGGGAGGCGGGGACGTCTCCTACAATGAGCAGTTCTTC.

The chain couples TRBV5-1 to TRBJ2-3; D is possibly TRBD2 (5 bases). The CDR3 length is 14 residues. Germline lookup yields CDR1 SGHRS and CDR2 YFSETQ. Trimming stripped 2 bases from V and 0 bases from J, with 7 bases between. CDR3 residues: CASSFSGSTDTQYF. CDR3 DNA sequence: TGCGCCAGCAGCTTCTCGGGGAGCACAGATACGCAGTATTTT.

This clone appeared a few times. V is TRBV5-6 and J is TRBJ2-1, with D perhaps TRBD2 (6 bases). The CDR3 length is 13 residues. Germline CDR1 reads SGHDT; CDR2 reads YYEEEE. Trimming pared 0 bases from V and 9 bases from J, leaving 10 bases between. CDR3 nucleotide sequence: TGTGCCAGCAGCTTGGTGGGGGGAGGTGAGCAGTTCTTC. Translation gives CASSLVGGGEQFF.

This clone was counted once. The chain links TRBV30 to TRBJ1-6; 9 bases agree with TRBD1. CDR3 length: 14 amino acids. The junction had 3 bases not matched to a gene; V was cut back by 2 bases and J by 7 bases. Germline CDR1 reads GTSNPN; CDR2 reads SVGIG (reference sequence). CDR3 DNA sequence: TGTGCCTGGAGTCCGGGACAGGGAAATTCACCCCTCCACTTT. Its protein product is CAWSPGQGNSPLHF.

The rearrangement uses TRBV27 and TRBJ2-5; D not resolved. Looked up from germline, CDR1 is MNHEY and CDR2 is SMNVEV (reference sequence). Trimming cost V 6 bases and J 4 bases, with 6 bases left between them. This CDR3 has 11 residues. CDR3 sequence reads: CASRSGETQYF. CDR3 nucleotide sequence: TGTGCCAGCAGGAGTGGAGAGACCCAGTACTTC.

In nucleotides, the CDR3 is TGTGCCAGCAGTGTGAGGGCAGGGGGCAATCAGCCCCAGCATTTT. As protein: CASSVRAGGNQPQHF. The chain combines TRBV6-1 with TRBJ1-5, with a weak D call TRBD1 (6 bases). Trimming pared 4 bases from V and 2 bases from J, leaving 12 bases between. CDR3 length: 15 amino acids. Germline lookup yields CDR1 MNHNS and CDR2 SASEGT.

The chain joins TRBV6-5 to TRBJ1-1, with D maybe TRBD1 (5 bases). CDR3 length equals 15 residues. V lost 0 bases to trimming and J lost 7 bases, with 15 bases between them. Germline V gene lookup returns CDR1 MNHEY and CDR2 SVGAGI. CDR3 protein: CASSYSRAGKGEAFF. In DNA, the CDR3 is TGTGCCAGCAGTTACTCTAGGGCAGGGAAAGGTGAAGCTTTCTTT.

The chain joins TRBV6-1 to TRBJ1-2; the D is unclear. Trimming left V 3 bases short and J 4 bases short, with 9 bases between. CDR3 length: 13 residues. Germline assignment: CDR1 MNHNS and CDR2 SASEGT. The CDR3 here is CASSEHTSYGYTF. Here the CDR3 DNA reads TGTGCCAGCAGTGAGCATACTAGCTATGGCTACACCTTC.

The V gene is TRBV5-1, the J gene TRBJ2-7, with 7 bases aligning to TRBD1. The CDR3 loop spans 16 amino acids. Per the germline V gene, CDR1 is SGHRS and CDR2 is YFSETQ. V dropped 5 bases and J dropped 0; count of bases not matched to a gene: 11. The CDR3: CASSFQPGTASYEQYF. For the CDR3, the DNA is TGCGCCAGCAGTTTCCAACCCGGGACAGCCTCCTACGAGCAGTACTTC.

V is TRBV9 and J is TRBJ2-3, with 12 bases identical to TRBD2. The CDR3 loop spans 19 amino acids. The trim removed 0 bases at V and 2 bases at J, leaving 10 bases unmatched. Per germline, CDR1 SGDLS and CDR2 YYNGEE. The CDR3 nucleotides are TGTGCCAGCAGCGTAGAGGTGGCTAGCGGGGGGGATAACACAGATACGCAGTATTTT. This gives the protein CASSVEVASGGDNTDTQYF.

This rearrangement joins TRBV7-3 to TRBJ2-2, with 8 bases that match TRBD1. Germline V gene lookup returns CDR1 SGHTA and CDR2 FQGTGA. V dropped 6 bases and J dropped 0; count of bases not matched to a gene: 6. There are 16 residues in the CDR3. The CDR3 nucleotides read TGTGCCAGCAGTGGACAGGGCCCAGCGAACACCGGGGAGCTGTTTTTT. It is translated as CASSGQGPANTGELFF.

The chain employs TRBV9 and TRBJ2-5; 8 bases are shared with TRBD2. The junction had 5 bases not matched to a gene; V was cut back by 0 bases and J by 4 bases. The CDR3 has 15 residues. The V gene's germline CDR1 is SGDLS and CDR2 YYNGEE. As DNA, the CDR3 is TGTGCCAGCAGCGTAGTCGGGGGGGGCCCAGAGACCCAGTACTTC. Translating it yields CASSVVGGGPETQYF. The whole variable domain, remainder taken from reference TRBV9 and TRBJ2-5, is DSGVTQTPKHLITATGQRVTLRCSPRSGDLSVYWYQQSLDQGLQFLIQYYNGEERAKGNILERFSAQQFPDLHSELNLSSLELGDSALYFCASSVVGGGPETQYFGPGTRLLVL.

V gene TRBV6-1 combines with J gene TRBJ2-1; weak D call: TRBD1 (5 bases). Germline V gene sequence: CDR1 MNHNS, CDR2 SASEGT. The CDR3 length is 13 residues. Trimming stripped 2 bases from V and 7 bases from J, with 9 bases between. Here the CDR3 reads CASSEQRQNEQFF. CDR3 sequence (DNA): TGTGCCAGCAGTGAACAAAGACAGAATGAGCAGTTCTTC.

This chain connects TRBV23-1 to TRBJ2-7; 7 positions agree with TRBD1. TRBV23-1 is reported as an ORF; its role is uncertain. The V and J ends lost 0 bases and 3 bases, in that order; junction bases with no gene match: 2. This CDR3 is 14 amino acids long. In DNA form, the CDR3 reads TGCGCCAGCAGTCAATCCAGGGGGAACTACGAGCAGTACTTC. It encodes CASSQSRGNYEQYF.